The T cell receptor (beta chain) under discussion was sequenced for a study of breast tumors, draining lymph nodes, adjacent tissues. The ends were cut back, 0 bases at V and 5 bases at J, with 3 bases in the middle. Germline CDR1 is DFQATT and CDR2 is SNEGSKA (reference sequence). This CDR3 contains 11 residues. As to this clonotype: Its antigen remains unidentified.

TCRdb recomputed calls from the multiplex PCR reads with MiXCR, one row per CDR3 protein. The sample contains around 130,000 distinct CDR3 sequences, around a third of which appear only once. Samples came from axillary lymph nodes draining the breast cancer. The study, taken as a whole, reports: Data fit most tumor T cells coming from lymph node, expanding in tumor. Tumor TCR diversity was below lymph nodes but above nontumor tissue.

This receptor was taken from a female donor with breast cancer. Some clones in this sample may be carry-over from other donors' samples. The specimen was axillary lymph node tissue. The V gene is TRBV20-1, the J gene TRBJ2-3; D call uncertain. In DNA, the CDR3 is TGCAGTGCTAGAGAGAAAGATACGCAGTATTTT. This codes for CSAREKDTQYF.